The 22 T cell receptor beta chains reported below all come from one sample, sequenced in a study of Ad26.COV2.S vaccination and SARS-CoV-2 variants. The treatment was: some 20 received Ad26.COV2.S at low or high dose, single or two shots; roughly 5 received placebo; per-sample allocation not given. The study sampled participants on day 63 after the first vaccine or placebo injection. Assay: immunoSEQ multiplex PCR; the TCRdb copy retains only in-frame clones and omits some. Of around 340,000 clones listed, 80% to 90% are singletons. The starting material was peripheral blood, obtained in a trial of Ad26.COV2.S vaccine versus placebo. Receptors were obtained from a person aged 18 to 59 who received the Ad26.COV2.S COVID-19 vaccine or a placebo.

This clone was picked up a small number of times. The chain joins TRBV28 to TRBJ2-7; 8 nucleotides match TRBD2. Germline values: CDR1 MDHEN, CDR2 SYDVKM. The CDR3 has 13 residues. Trimming at V came to 6 bases and at J to 3 bases, leaving 4 bases not matched to a gene. This chain's CDR3 is CASSESGSYEQYF. Written as DNA, the CDR3 is TGTGCCAGCAGCGAGAGCGGGAGCTACGAGCAGTACTTC.

The rearrangement uses TRBV20-1 and TRBJ2-3; unclear D gene. This CDR3 comprises 13 residues. Trimming left V 3 bases short and J 1 base short, with 8 bases between. Germline values: CDR1 DFQATT, CDR2 SNEGSKA (reference sequence). The chain's CDR3 is CSASDQRTDTQYF. The CDR3 coding sequence is TGCAGTGCTAGTGACCAGCGCACAGATACGCAGTATTTT.

Regarding this clone: The same CDR3 can be traced to other DNA sequences in this sample. The J gene is TRBJ1-5, the V gene TRBV7-2, with unresolved D. Looked up from germline, CDR1 is SGHTA and CDR2 is FQGNSA. The CDR3 has 12 residues. V dropped 5 bases and J dropped 7 bases, with 9 bases sitting between them. This CDR3 is CASSLAGQPQHF. The CDR3 region has the DNA TGTGCCAGCAGCCTCGCGGGACAGCCCCAGCATTTT. The variable domain in full, with the rest retrieved from reference TRBV7-2 and TRBJ1-5, is GAGVSQSPSNKVTEKGKDVELRCDPISGHTALYWYRQSLGQGLEFLIYFQGNSAPDKSGLPSDRFSAERTGGSVSTLTIQRTQQEDSAVYLCASSLAGQPQHFGDGTRLSIL.

This sequence joins TRBV7-3 and TRBJ2-7, with D hard to call. Trimming removed 5 bases from V and 2 bases from J, with 19 bases in between. The germline V gene has CDR1 SGHTA and CDR2 FQGTGA. This CDR3 has 16 residues. The CDR3 DNA reads as TGTGCCAGCAGCCCAAATCCGGCAGGTCCTACCTACGAGCAGTACTTC. Translating it yields CASSPNPAGPTYEQYF.

This chain uses TRBV25-1 with TRBJ2-7; the D gene is possibly TRBD1 (6 bases). V lost 3 bases to trimming and J lost 1 base, with 13 bases between them. The germline V gene encodes CDR1 MGHDK and CDR2 SYGVNS. The CDR3 is 15 amino acids. CDR3 amino acids: CASSDEWDNSYEQYF. For the CDR3, the DNA is TGTGCCAGCAGTGACGAATGGGACAATTCCTACGAGCAGTACTTC.

The J gene is TRBJ1-3, the V gene TRBV2, with D perhaps TRBD1 (5 bases). Looked up from germline, CDR1 is SNHLY and CDR2 is FYNNEI. Trimming left V 3 bases short and J 4 bases short, with 16 bases between. CDR3 length: 16 amino acids. The CDR3 DNA reads as TGTGCCAGCAGTGATACCGGGGCACGGATCGGAAACACCATATATTTT. Translation: CASSDTGARIGNTIYF.

The chain recombines TRBV24-1 with TRBJ2-7; 9 positions match TRBD1. V gave up 4 bases and J gave up 9 bases; unmatched junction bases: 9. CDR1 is KGHDR, CDR2 SFDVKD, per germline. The CDR3 extends over 14 amino acids. CDR3 DNA sequence: TGTGCCACCAGTGACCCGAGACAGGGGGAGGTGCAGTACTTC. This gives the protein CATSDPRQGEVQYF.

This clone turned up a few times. This rearrangement joins TRBV2 to TRBJ2-7; TRBD1 matches at 10 bases. Germline CDR1 is SNHLY and CDR2 is FYNNEI. CDR3 length equals 16 residues. The V and J ends lost 3 bases and 6 bases, in that order; junction bases with no gene match: 11. The DNA of the CDR3 is TGTGCCAGCAGTGAGGGGGACAGGGGCTATCCGAGCGAGCAGTACTTC. Amino acids: CASSEGDRGYPSEQYF.

This chain connects TRBV3-1 (or the pseudogene TRBV3-2) to TRBJ1-5, with D perhaps matching TRBD1 (5 bases). Germline CDR1 reads LGHDT; CDR2 reads YNNKEL (reference sequence). Trimming removed 5 bases from V and 7 bases from J, with 15 bases in between. This CDR3 region has 14 residues. CDR3 in amino acids: CASSSSMGGQPQHF. The CDR3 region has the DNA TGTGCCAGCAGCTCTTCGATGGGGGGACAGCCCCAGCATTTT.

This rearrangement joins TRBV4-3 to TRBJ1-1, with D unresolved. The germline CDR1 and CDR2 sequences are LGHNA and YSLEER. V was clipped by 0 bases and J by 3 bases, with 11 bases between them. CDR3 size: 15 residues. DNA for the CDR3: TGCGCCAGCAGCCAAGATTACGGCGGAGACACTGAAGCTTTCTTT. It is translated as CASSQDYGGDTEAFF.

The chain couples TRBV7-2 to TRBJ1-3; D perhaps matches TRBD1 (6 bases). The CDR3 is 16 amino acids. Germline V gene lookup returns CDR1 SGHTA and CDR2 FQGNSA. The V end lost 3 bases, the J end lost 0 bases, and 12 bases lay between the germline ends. The CDR3 reads CASSFRGSPSGNTIYF. CDR3 sequence (DNA): TGTGCCAGCAGCTTTAGGGGGTCCCCCTCTGGAAACACCATATATTTT.

V is TRBV6-2 or TRBV6-3 and J is TRBJ2-5; TRBD2 matches 12 bases. Germline V lookup: CDR1 MNHEY, CDR2 SVGEGT. Trimming took 4 bases from V and 0 from J; bases not matched to a gene: 9. The CDR3 extends over 18 amino acids. This CDR3 reads CASSSSPLAGGYQETQYF. CDR3 coding DNA: TGTGCCAGCAGTTCCTCCCCTCTAGCGGGGGGGTACCAAGAGACCCAGTACTTC.

This chain joins TRBV3-1 (or the pseudogene TRBV3-2) and TRBJ1-6; no definite D call. Trimming left V 1 base short and J 12 bases short, with 13 bases between. Per the germline V gene, CDR1 is LGHDT and CDR2 is YNNKEL (reference sequence). The CDR3 is 14 amino acids. The CDR3 bases are TGTGCCAGCAGCCAAGGGAGGCTTAATCGACCCCTCCACTTT. Its translation: CASSQGRLNRPLHF.

V usage is TRBV5-1 and J usage is TRBJ1-1, with D maybe TRBD1 (5 bases). CDR1 and CDR2 from the germline V gene are SGHRS and YFSETQ. Between the trimmed V and J ends, which lost 0 bases and 4 bases, there was a span of 7 bases. The CDR3 length is 13 residues. The CDR3 DNA is TGCGCCAGCAGCTTGGGACAGCCCACTGAAGCTTTCTTT. This encodes CASSLGQPTEAFF.

The rearrangement joins TRBV2 to TRBJ2-1; a possible D gene is TRBD1 (6 bases). V was pared by 6 bases and J by 4 bases, with 10 bases between. Germline values: CDR1 SNHLY, CDR2 FYNNEI. This CDR3 has 13 residues. CDR3 amino acids: CASRPDSYNEQFF. The CDR3 coding sequence is TGTGCCAGCAGACCGGACAGTTACAATGAGCAGTTCTTC.

The chain has TRBV3-1 (or the pseudogene TRBV3-2) and TRBJ2-4; maybe TRBD2 (5 bases). The CDR3 runs to 15 residues. V shed 6 bases and J shed 0 bases, with 12 bases lying between them. Per the germline V gene, CDR1 is LGHDT and CDR2 is YNNKEL (reference sequence). The CDR3 protein is CASSHSGVAKNIQYF. CDR3 DNA: TGTGCCAGCAGTCACAGCGGAGTAGCCAAAAACATTCAGTACTTC.

The genes are TRBV9 and TRBJ2-3; no firm D call. Germline V gives CDR1 SGDLS, CDR2 YYNGEE. This CDR3 region has 13 residues. The germline V and J ends were trimmed by 3 bases and 0 bases, with 5 bases remaining between them. The CDR3: CASSGASTDTQYF. The CDR3 bases are TGTGCCAGCAGCGGGGCGAGCACAGATACGCAGTATTTT. Complete variable domain (other parts from reference TRBV9 and TRBJ2-3): DSGVTQTPKHLITATGQRVTLRCSPRSGDLSVYWYQQSLDQGLQFLIQYYNGEERAKGNILERFSAQQFPDLHSELNLSSLELGDSALYFCASSGASTDTQYFGPGTRLTVL.

This chain uses TRBV6-1 with TRBJ2-7; 10 positions match TRBD2. The CDR3 loop spans 16 amino acids. The V segment lost 2 bases and the J segment 5 bases; nucleotides outside the gene matches: 9. The germline CDR1 and CDR2 sequences are MNHNS and SASEGT. The CDR3 nucleotides read TGTGCCAGCAGTGAAATGAGAGCGGGGGGGCCCGACGAGCAGTACTTC. Its protein product is CASSEMRAGGPDEQYF.

The chain couples TRBV5-1 to TRBJ1-5; maybe TRBD1 (6 bases). Germline assignment: CDR1 SGHRS and CDR2 YFSETQ. V was shortened by 1 base and J by 1 base, with 15 bases between the two germline ends. The CDR3 sequence is 17 residues long. CDR3 loop: CASSLRGLEGSNQPQHF. The CDR3, as DNA: TGCGCCAGCAGCTTGAGGGGGTTAGAAGGGAGCAATCAGCCCCAGCATTTT. Supplemented by reference TRBV5-1 and TRBJ1-5, the full variable domain reads KAGVTQTPRYLIKTRGQQVTLSCSPISGHRSVSWYQQTPGQGLQFLFEYFSETQRNKGNFPGRFSGRQFSNSRSEMNVSTLELGDSALYLCASSLRGLEGSNQPQHFGDGTRLSIL.

This clone occurred once. The gene calls are TRBV5-6 and TRBJ1-3, with D maybe TRBD1 (5 bases). V shed 3 bases and J shed 0 bases, with 19 bases lying between them. The germline V gene has CDR1 SGHDT and CDR2 YYEEEE. The CDR3 sequence is 18 residues long. CDR3 sequence reads: CASSSRKGLDSSGNTIYF. The CDR3 DNA reads as TGTGCCAGCAGCTCCCGAAAGGGACTTGATTCCTCTGGAAACACCATATATTTT. The variable domain in full, with the rest retrieved from reference TRBV5-6 and TRBJ1-3, is DAGVTQSPTHLIKTRGQQVTLRCSPKSGHDTVSWYQQALGQGPQFIFQYYEEEERQRGNFPDRFSGHQFPNYSSELNVNALLLGDSALYLCASSSRKGLDSSGNTIYFGEGSWLTVV.

This sequence joins TRBV10-3 and TRBJ1-3; D uncertain. Per germline, CDR1 ENHRY and CDR2 SYGVKD. The length of the CDR3 is 13 residues. V lost 6 bases and J 4 bases, leaving 10 bases between the germline ends. The CDR3 sequence is CAISPLYGNTIYF. CDR3 nucleotide sequence: TGTGCCATCAGCCCGCTATACGGAAACACCATATATTTT.

The chain joins TRBV2 to TRBJ2-7, with D hard to call. The CDR3 is 12 amino acids. V was clipped by 10 bases and J by 5 bases, with 15 bases between them. The V gene's germline CDR1 is SNHLY and CDR2 FYNNEI. The CDR3 is CATCLRTDEQYF. In DNA form, the CDR3 reads TGTGCCACTTGCCTCCGAACCGACGAGCAGTACTTC. Complete variable domain (other parts from reference TRBV2 and TRBJ2-7): EPEVTQTPSHQVTQMGQEVILRCVPISNHLYFYWYRQILGQKVEFLVSFYNNEISEKSEIFDDQFSVERPDGSNFTLKIRSTKLEDSAMYFCATCLRTDEQYFGPGTRLTVT.